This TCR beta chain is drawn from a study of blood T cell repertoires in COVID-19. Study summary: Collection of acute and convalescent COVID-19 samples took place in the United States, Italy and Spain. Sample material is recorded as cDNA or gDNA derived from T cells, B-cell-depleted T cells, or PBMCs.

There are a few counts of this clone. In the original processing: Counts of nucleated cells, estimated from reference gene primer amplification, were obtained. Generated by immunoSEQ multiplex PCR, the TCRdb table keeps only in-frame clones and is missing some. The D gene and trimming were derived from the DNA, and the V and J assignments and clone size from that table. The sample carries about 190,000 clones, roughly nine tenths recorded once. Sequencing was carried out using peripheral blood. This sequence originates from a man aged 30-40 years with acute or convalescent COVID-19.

This CDR3 is CASSSDRDSNQPQHF. CDR3 nucleotide sequence: TGCGCCAGCAGCTCTGACAGGGATAGCAATCAGCCCCAGCATTTT. The rearrangement links TRBV4-1 to TRBJ1-5; 7 positions agree with TRBD1. Germline trimming cut 5 bases from V and 0 bases from J; bases unmatched to any gene: 4. From germline, CDR1 is MGHRA and CDR2 YSYEKL. CDR3 length: 15 residues.